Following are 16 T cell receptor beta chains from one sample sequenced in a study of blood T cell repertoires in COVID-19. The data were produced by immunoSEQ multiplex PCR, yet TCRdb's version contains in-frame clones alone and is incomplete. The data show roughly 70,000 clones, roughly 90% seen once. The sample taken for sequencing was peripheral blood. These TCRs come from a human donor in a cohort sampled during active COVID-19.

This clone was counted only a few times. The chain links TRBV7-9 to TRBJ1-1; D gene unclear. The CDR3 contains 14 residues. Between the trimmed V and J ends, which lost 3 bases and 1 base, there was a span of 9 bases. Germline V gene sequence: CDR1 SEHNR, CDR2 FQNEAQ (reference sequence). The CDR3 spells CASSFFTGNTEAFF. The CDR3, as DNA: TGTGCCAGCAGCTTCTTTACCGGGAACACTGAAGCTTTCTTT.

The CDR3: CASSYARHTNTEAFF. CDR3 coding DNA: TGTGCCAGCAGTTACGCTCGACACACGAACACTGAAGCTTTCTTT. The J gene is TRBJ1-1, the V gene TRBV6-5, with D unclear. The V and J ends lost 2 bases and 1 base respectively, with 11 bases between them. The germline V gene has CDR1 MNHEY and CDR2 SVGAGI. There are 15 residues in the CDR3.

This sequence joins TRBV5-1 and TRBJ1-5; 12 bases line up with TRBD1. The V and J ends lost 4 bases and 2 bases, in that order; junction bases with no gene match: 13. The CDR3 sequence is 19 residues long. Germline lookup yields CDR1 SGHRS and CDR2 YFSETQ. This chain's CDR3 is CASSLYRDRGLGGNQPQHF. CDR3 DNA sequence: TGCGCCAGCAGCCTCTACCGGGACAGGGGGCTCGGTGGCAATCAGCCCCAGCATTTT.

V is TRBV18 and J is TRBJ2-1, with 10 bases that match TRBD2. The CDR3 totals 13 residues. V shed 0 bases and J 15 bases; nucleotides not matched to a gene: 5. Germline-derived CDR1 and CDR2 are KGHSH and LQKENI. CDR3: CASSPPSGGVPFF. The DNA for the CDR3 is TGTGCCAGCTCACCACCCAGCGGGGGGGTGCCGTTCTTC.

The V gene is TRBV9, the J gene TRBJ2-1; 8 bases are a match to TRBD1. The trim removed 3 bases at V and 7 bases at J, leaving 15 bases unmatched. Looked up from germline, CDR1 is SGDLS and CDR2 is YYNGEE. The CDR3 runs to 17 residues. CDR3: CASSGVSGTGGGNEQFF. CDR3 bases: TGTGCCAGCAGCGGAGTATCCGGGACAGGTGGCGGGAATGAGCAGTTCTTC. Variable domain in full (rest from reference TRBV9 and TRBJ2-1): DSGVTQTPKHLITATGQRVTLRCSPRSGDLSVYWYQQSLDQGLQFLIQYYNGEERAKGNILERFSAQQFPDLHSELNLSSLELGDSALYFCASSGVSGTGGGNEQFFGPGTRLTVL.

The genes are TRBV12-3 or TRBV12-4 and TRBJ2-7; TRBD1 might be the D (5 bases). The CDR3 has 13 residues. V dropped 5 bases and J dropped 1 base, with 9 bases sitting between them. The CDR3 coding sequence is TGTGCCAGCAGTACGGACACATCCTACGAGCAGTACTTC. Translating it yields CASSTDTSYEQYF.

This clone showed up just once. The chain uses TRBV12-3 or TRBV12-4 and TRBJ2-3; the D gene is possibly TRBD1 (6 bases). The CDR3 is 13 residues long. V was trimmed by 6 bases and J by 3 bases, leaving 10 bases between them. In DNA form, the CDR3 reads TGTGCCAGCAGCTCCACAGGGACAGATACGCAGTATTTT. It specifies CASSSTGTDTQYF.

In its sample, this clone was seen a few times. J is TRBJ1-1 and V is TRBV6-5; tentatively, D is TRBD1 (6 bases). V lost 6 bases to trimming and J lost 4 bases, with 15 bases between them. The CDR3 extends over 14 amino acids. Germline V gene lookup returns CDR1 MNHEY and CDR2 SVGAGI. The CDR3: CASSDLQGFTEAFF. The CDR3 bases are TGTGCCAGCAGCGATCTCCAGGGGTTCACTGAAGCTTTCTTT.

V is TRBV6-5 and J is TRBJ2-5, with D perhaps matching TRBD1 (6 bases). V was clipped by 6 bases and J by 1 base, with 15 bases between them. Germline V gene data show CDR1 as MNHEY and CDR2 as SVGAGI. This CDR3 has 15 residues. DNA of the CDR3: TGTGCCAGCAGACCCGGGACAAATTCCCAAGAGACCCAGTACTTC. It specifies CASRPGTNSQETQYF.

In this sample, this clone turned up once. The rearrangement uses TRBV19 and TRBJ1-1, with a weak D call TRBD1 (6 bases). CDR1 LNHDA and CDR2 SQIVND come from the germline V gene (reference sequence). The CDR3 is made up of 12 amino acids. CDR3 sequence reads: CATGWGNTEAFF. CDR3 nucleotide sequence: TGTGCTACAGGGTGGGGGAACACTGAAGCTTTCTTT.

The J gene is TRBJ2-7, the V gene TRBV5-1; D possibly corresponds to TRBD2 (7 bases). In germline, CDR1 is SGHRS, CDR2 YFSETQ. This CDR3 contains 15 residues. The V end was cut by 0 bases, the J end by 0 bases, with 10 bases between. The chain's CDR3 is CASSLGGGGSYEQYF. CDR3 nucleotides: TGCGCCAGCAGCTTGGGCGGGGGCGGCTCCTACGAGCAGTACTTC.

The DNA for the CDR3 is TGTGCCACCAGTTTTGTCATGAACACTGAAGCTTTCTTT. It specifies CATSFVMNTEAFF. The gene calls are TRBV15 and TRBJ1-1; D gene ambiguous. V was pared by 6 bases and J by 0 bases, with 8 bases between. The CDR3 extends over 13 amino acids. Germline values: CDR1 LNHNV, CDR2 YYDKDF (reference sequence).

CDR3 DNA sequence: TGCGCCAGCAGCTTGGATCGAGGGATCGGCTATGGCTACACCTTC. The encoded protein is CASSLDRGIGYGYTF. V and J are TRBV5-1 and TRBJ1-2; D is ambiguous. This CDR3 region has 15 residues. Trimming stripped 0 bases from V and 4 bases from J, with 13 bases between. Germline CDR1 reads SGHRS; CDR2 reads YFSETQ.

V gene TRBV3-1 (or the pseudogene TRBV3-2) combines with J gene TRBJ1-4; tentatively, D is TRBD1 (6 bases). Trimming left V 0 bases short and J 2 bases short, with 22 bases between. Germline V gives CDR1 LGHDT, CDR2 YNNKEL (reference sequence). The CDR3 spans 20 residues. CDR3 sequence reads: CASSQDIRGASRSTNEKLFF. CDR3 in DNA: TGTGCCAGCAGCCAAGATATACGGGGGGCGAGTAGGAGTACTAATGAAAAACTGTTTTTT.

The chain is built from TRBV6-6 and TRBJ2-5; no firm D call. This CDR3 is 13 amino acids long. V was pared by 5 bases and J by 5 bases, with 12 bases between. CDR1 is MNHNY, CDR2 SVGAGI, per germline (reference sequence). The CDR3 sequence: CASSPRSPETQYF. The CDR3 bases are TGTGCCAGCAGTCCCCGGAGCCCGGAGACCCAGTACTTC.

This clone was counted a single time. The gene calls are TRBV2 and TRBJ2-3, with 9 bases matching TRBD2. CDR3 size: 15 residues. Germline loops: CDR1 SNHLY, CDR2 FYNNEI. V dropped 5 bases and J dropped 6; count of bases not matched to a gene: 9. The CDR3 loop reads CASSTLGGGADTQYF. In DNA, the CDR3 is TGTGCCAGCAGTACCTTGGGCGGGGGGGCGGATACGCAGTATTTT.